This TCR beta chain comes out of a study of T cell changes during pregnancy in multiple sclerosis. Using immunoSEQ multiplex PCR, the repertoire was profiled, and TCRdb retains in-frame clones only, with some absent. The table shows tens of thousands of clones, with 90% to 95% occurring only once. V gave up 6 bases and J gave up 6 bases, with 13 bases separating them. This CDR3 region has 13 residues. The germline V gene has CDR1 SGDLS and CDR2 YYNGEE. The sequence derives from a female donor with multiple sclerosis, enrolled in a pregnancy study. The sample here was CD4+ T cells from peripheral blood mononuclear cells, taken before pregnancy. The chain is built from TRBV9 and TRBJ2-1; D gene uncertain. The CDR3 loop reads CASTRPFVNEQFF. CDR3 coding DNA: TGTGCCAGCACTAGGCCCTTCGTCAATGAGCAGTTCTTC.